The 9 T cell receptor beta chains given below trace back to one sample, sequenced in a study of patients and donors after allogeneic stem cell transplantation. TCRdb analysed the RT-PCR reads with MiXCR anew, one entry per CDR3 protein. The sample holds about a million distinct CDR3 sequences, about 20% seen once. Sequencing was performed on blood, either unsorted or a sorted T cell fraction (not recorded which). These receptor sequences come from a human donor who was either an allogeneic HSCT recipient or a stem cell or donor lymphocyte infusion donor (not recorded which). It is not recorded whose cells these are; they may come from a transplant donor.

The chain has TRBV7-2 and TRBJ1-2, with D possibly being TRBD1 (6 bases). The V gene lost 5 bases and the J gene lost 4 bases, with 17 bases spanning the gap. Germline V gene lookup returns CDR1 SGHTA and CDR2 FQGNSA. CDR3 length: 15 residues. The CDR3 DNA sequence: TGTGCCAGCAGCCTGGGGACCAGGGGCACCTATGGCTACACCTTC. This sequence encodes CASSLGTRGTYGYTF. The full variable domain, with the rest looked up from reference TRBV7-2 and TRBJ1-2, is GAGVSQSPSNKVTEKGKDVELRCDPISGHTALYWYRQSLGQGLEFLIYFQGNSAPDKSGLPSDRFSAERTGGSVSTLTIQRTQQEDSAVYLCASSLGTRGTYGYTFGSGTRLTVV.

This clonotype was observed a few times. The rearrangement uses TRBV20-1 and TRBJ2-7; D is possibly TRBD1 (5 bases). Trimming took 0 bases from V and 2 from J, leaving 11 bases between them. Germline CDR1 and CDR2: DFQATT and SNEGSKA (reference sequence). CDR3 size: 14 residues. The CDR3 DNA sequence: TGCAGTGCTAGAGATTTAGACAGTCCCTACGAGCAGTACTTC. Amino acids: CSARDLDSPYEQYF.

The rearrangement uses TRBV20-1 and TRBJ1-1; D gene ambiguous. Trimming left V 5 bases short and J 4 bases short, with 20 bases between. Per germline, CDR1 DFQATT and CDR2 SNEGSKA (reference sequence). The CDR3 sequence is 15 residues long. The CDR3 here is CSAPDEEGWGTEAFF. The CDR3 region has the DNA TGCAGTGCTCCCGATGAAGAGGGCTGGGGCACTGAAGCTTTCTTT.

This clonotype was seen a handful of times. CDR3 in amino acids: CASRAPNFGTQYF. CDR3 bases: TGTGCCAGCAGGGCGCCGAATTTCGGGACCCAGTACTTC. This sequence joins TRBV27 and TRBJ2-5, with no clear D. The length of the CDR3 is 13 residues. V was shortened by 6 bases and J by 7 bases, with 15 bases between the two germline ends. The germline V gene encodes CDR1 MNHEY and CDR2 SMNVEV (reference sequence).

V usage is TRBV19 and J usage is TRBJ2-7, with D possibly TRBD2 on 5 matching bases. The germline V and J ends were trimmed by 7 bases and 0 bases, with 13 bases remaining between them. The CDR3 runs to 14 residues. Germline V gives CDR1 LNHDA, CDR2 SQIVND (reference sequence). CDR3 bases: TGTGCCAGTACCCAGAAGGCGGGCTCCTACGAGCAGTACTTC. This gives the protein CASTQKAGSYEQYF.

In this sample, this clonotype turned up a few times. The V gene is TRBV30, the J gene TRBJ1-2; maybe TRBD1 (6 bases). V was clipped by 4 bases and J by 4 bases, with 16 bases between them. Germline assignment: CDR1 GTSNPN and CDR2 SVGIG (reference sequence). The CDR3 length is 14 residues. The chain's CDR3 is CAWNWGRGAYGYTF. DNA of the CDR3: TGTGCCTGGAATTGGGGAAGGGGGGCCTATGGCTACACCTTC.

The chain carries TRBV20-1 and TRBJ2-5, with a weak D call TRBD2 (7 bases). CDR1 is DFQATT and CDR2 is SNEGSKA in the germline V gene (reference sequence). This CDR3 has 15 amino acids. V lost 6 bases and J lost 4, with 21 bases in between. CDR3 nucleotide sequence: TGCAGTGCCGCGGGGGCACCGAGTCTGCTAGAGACCCAGTACTTC. This translates into CSAAGAPSLLETQYF.

This clonotype was found a few times. This chain connects TRBV20-1 to TRBJ2-4; D remains ambiguous. In germline, CDR1 is DFQATT, CDR2 SNEGSKA (reference sequence). CDR3 size: 13 residues. Trimming took off 4 bases at V and 5 bases at J, with 12 bases between the two ends. CDR3 DNA: TGCAGTGCTATGAAGAACAAGGAAAACATTCAGTACTTC. It yields the protein CSAMKNKENIQYF.

The V and J genes are TRBV12-3 or TRBV12-4 and TRBJ1-2; D is ambiguous. The CDR3 consists of 12 residues. The ends were cut back, 7 bases at V and 2 bases at J, with 8 bases in the middle. This CDR3 reads CASNSENYGYTF. Written as DNA, the CDR3 is TGTGCCAGCAACTCGGAAAACTATGGCTACACCTTC.